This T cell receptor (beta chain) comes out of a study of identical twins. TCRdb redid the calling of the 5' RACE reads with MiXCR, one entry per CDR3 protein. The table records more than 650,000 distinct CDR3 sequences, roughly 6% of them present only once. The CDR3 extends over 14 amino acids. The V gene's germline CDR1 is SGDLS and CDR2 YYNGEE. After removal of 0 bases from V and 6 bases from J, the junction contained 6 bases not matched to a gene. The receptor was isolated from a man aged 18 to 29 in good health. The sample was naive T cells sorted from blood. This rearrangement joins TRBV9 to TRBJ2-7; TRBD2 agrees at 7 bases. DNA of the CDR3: TGTGCCAGCAGCGTAGATTGGGGGGGGAGCGAGCAGTACTTC. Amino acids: CASSVDWGGSEQYF.